These 25 T cell receptor beta chains share one sample of origin, sequenced in a study of T cell responses to AZD1222 COVID-19 vaccine. Profiling relied on immunoSEQ multiplex PCR, and the TCRdb table lists in-frame clones only, not all of them. In the table there are 65,000 to 100,000 clones, roughly 86% of which are singletons. The sequences come from peripheral blood, collected 28 days after the second AZD1222 dose. The receptors shown here come from an adult who received the AZD1222 COVID-19 vaccine.

V gene TRBV2 combines with J gene TRBJ1-2; D remains unclear. V was pared by 10 bases and J by 4 bases, with 4 bases between. CDR3 length equals 9 residues. Germline V lookup: CDR1 SNHLY, CDR2 FYNNEI. The CDR3 region has the DNA TGTGCCAACTTCTATGGCTACACCTTC. The encoded protein is CANFYGYTF.

Points on this clone: Other DNA sequences in the same sample also yield this CDR3. The chain has TRBV18 and TRBJ2-7; the match to TRBD1 covers 9 bases. The CDR3 is made up of 14 amino acids. The germline CDR1 and CDR2 sequences are KGHSH and LQKENI. The V gene end was trimmed by 2 bases and the J gene end by 3 bases; junction bases not matched to a gene: 2. DNA for the CDR3: TGTGCCAGCTCACCAACAGGGGGCAACTACGAGCAGTACTTC. It codes for CASSPTGGNYEQYF.

In this sample, this clone turned up once. The gene calls are TRBV9 and TRBJ1-2; TRBD1 is a possible D gene (6 bases). The ends were cut back, 4 bases at V and 4 bases at J, with 17 bases in the middle. This CDR3 contains 15 residues. Germline V gene lookup returns CDR1 SGDLS and CDR2 YYNGEE. The CDR3 DNA reads TGTGCCAGCAGCTCATCGACCGGGACACCCTATGGCTACACCTTC. The encoded protein is CASSSSTGTPYGYTF.

This clone was seen just once. This rearrangement joins TRBV5-1 to TRBJ2-3, with 8 bases identical to TRBD2. Unmatched junction bases numbered 8, after V lost 4 bases and J lost 1 base. There are 16 residues in the CDR3. The germline gives CDR1 SGHRS, CDR2 YFSETQ. For the CDR3, the DNA is TGCGCCAGCAGCCCAGTAGCGGGAATCGGCACAGATACGCAGTATTTT. Amino acid sequence: CASSPVAGIGTDTQYF. Full variable domain (remainder filled in from reference TRBV5-1 and TRBJ2-3): KAGVTQTPRYLIKTRGQQVTLSCSPISGHRSVSWYQQTPGQGLQFLFEYFSETQRNKGNFPGRFSGRQFSNSRSEMNVSTLELGDSALYLCASSPVAGIGTDTQYFGPGTRLTVL.

The CDR3 DNA follows: TGCGCCAGCAGCCAAACCCCGGGAGTGTTGGTAGATACGCAGTATTTT. Protein sequence: CASSQTPGVLVDTQYF. This chain connects TRBV4-1 to TRBJ2-3; D is perhaps TRBD2 (6 bases). Germline V gene lookup returns CDR1 MGHRA and CDR2 YSYEKL. This CDR3 contains 16 residues. The V and J ends lost 2 bases and 5 bases respectively, with 17 bases between them.

J is TRBJ1-5 and V is TRBV24-1; D is unresolved. The CDR3 sequence is 14 residues long. Trimming took 3 bases from V and 6 from J, leaving 11 bases between them. Germline-derived CDR1 and CDR2 are KGHDR and SFDVKD. CDR3: CATSDPTGGQPQHF. CDR3 nucleotides: TGTGCCACCAGTGATCCCACGGGTGGTCAGCCCCAGCATTTT.

This chain connects TRBV5-1 to TRBJ1-1, with D unresolved. The CDR3 is 15 residues long. CDR1 and CDR2 (germline): SGHRS, YFSETQ. V lost 0 bases and J 0 bases, leaving 9 bases between the germline ends. The CDR3 DNA reads TGCGCCAGCAGCTTGGTGACGGGGATGAACACTGAAGCTTTCTTT. Translated, it gives CASSLVTGMNTEAFF.

There are a few counts of this clone. Here the CDR3 reads CASSQTRLQDNSPLHF. In nucleotides, the CDR3 is TGTGCCAGCAGCCAAACCAGGTTGCAGGATAATTCACCCCTCCACTTT. The chain carries TRBV4-2 and TRBJ1-6, with D unclear. This CDR3 spans 16 amino acids. V lost 2 bases to trimming and J lost 5 bases, with 13 bases between them. The germline V gene has CDR1 LGHNA and CDR2 YNFKEQ.

This clone was seen more than once but under ten times. V and J are TRBV6-5 and TRBJ2-7, with D tentatively TRBD1 (6 bases). Per the germline V gene, CDR1 is MNHEY and CDR2 is SVGAGI. The V and J ends lost 6 bases and 0 bases respectively, with 12 bases between them. CDR3 length equals 14 residues. The CDR3 reads CASRRQANSYEQYF. The CDR3, as DNA: TGTGCCAGCAGAAGACAGGCCAACTCCTACGAGCAGTACTTC.

The genes are TRBV6-2 or TRBV6-3 and TRBJ1-6; 7 nucleotides match TRBD1. Trimming took 6 bases from V and 5 from J; bases not matched to a gene: 13. This CDR3 spans 17 amino acids. CDR1 is MNHEY and CDR2 is SVGEGT in the germline V gene. As DNA, the CDR3 is TGTGCCAGCAGCTCCTGGATTGGGACAGCGAATAATTCACCCCTCCACTTT. It codes for CASSSWIGTANNSPLHF.

This clone was recorded a few times. The V gene is TRBV19, the J gene TRBJ1-6; D ambiguous. CDR1 is LNHDA, CDR2 SQIVND, per germline (reference sequence). V lost 6 bases, J lost 0 bases, and 6 bases lay in between. The CDR3 consists of 14 residues. The CDR3 DNA is TGTGCCAGTAGAAAGAGCTCCTATAATTCACCCCTCCACTTT. Translation gives CASRKSSYNSPLHF.

This clone was picked up a small number of times. The chain recombines TRBV7-8 with TRBJ2-7; D ambiguous. Deletions cut 3 bases from V and 8 bases from J, with 11 bases between. This CDR3 contains 12 residues. Germline V gene lookup returns CDR1 SGHVS and CDR2 FQNEAQ. The CDR3, as DNA: TGTGCCAGCAGCTTTAATCGCGAGCAGCAGTACTTC. Its translation is CASSFNREQQYF.

This clone came up many times. Other nucleotide sequences from this sample produce the same CDR3. The rearrangement links TRBV3-1 (or the pseudogene TRBV3-2) to TRBJ2-3; the D is unclear. Germline CDR1 LGHDT, CDR2 YNNKEL (reference sequence). Trimming shortened V by 0 bases and J by 2 bases, and 6 bases separated the two germline ends. This CDR3 is built from 14 residues. The CDR3 bases are TGTGCCAGCAGCCAAGAACTTGTCACAGATACGCAGTATTTT. It specifies CASSQELVTDTQYF.

The chain uses TRBV5-1 and TRBJ2-4, with 7 bases lining up with TRBD1. V shed 1 base and J 16 bases; nucleotides not matched to a gene: 17. The CDR3 spans 15 residues. The V gene's germline CDR1 is SGHRS and CDR2 YFSETQ. Written as DNA, the CDR3 is TGCGCCAGCAGCTTGCCGGACAGGTCCTTCGGCTATGACTACTTC. Protein product: CASSLPDRSFGYDYF.

This chain connects TRBV27 to TRBJ2-7; either TRBD1 or TRBD2 may fit D (6 bases each). This CDR3 region has 14 residues. The V end was cut by 0 bases, the J end by 3 bases, with 9 bases between. Germline lookup yields CDR1 MNHEY and CDR2 SMNVEV (reference sequence). The CDR3 bases are TGTGCCAGCAGTTTATCAGGGGGAGGCTACGAGCAGTACTTC. Amino acids: CASSLSGGGYEQYF.

The chain joins TRBV6-2 or TRBV6-3 to TRBJ1-5; D ambiguous. Trimming removed 0 bases from V and 0 bases from J, with 3 bases in between. This CDR3 comprises 14 residues. Germline V gene sequence: CDR1 MNHEY, CDR2 SVGEGT. The CDR3 DNA follows: TGTGCCAGCAGTTACTCAGCTAGCAATCAGCCCCAGCATTTT. This encodes CASSYSASNQPQHF.

The chain is built from TRBV11-3 and TRBJ2-1; 7 bases map to TRBD2. Trimming cost V 3 bases and J 10 bases; bases outside gene matches: 6. Germline V lookup: CDR1 SGHNT, CDR2 YENEEA. CDR3 size: 13 residues. The CDR3 sequence: CASSFGGSSEQFF. The CDR3 bases are TGTGCCAGCAGCTTTGGCGGGAGTTCGGAGCAGTTCTTC.

This chain uses TRBV2 with TRBJ2-1; possibly TRBD2 for D (7 bases). Per the germline V gene, CDR1 is SNHLY and CDR2 is FYNNEI. V lost 6 bases and J lost 5, with 20 bases in between. CDR3 length equals 16 residues. The chain's CDR3 is CASRTRGAGTHNEQFF. The CDR3 nucleotides read TGTGCCAGCAGGACCCGGGGGGCGGGTACCCACAATGAGCAGTTCTTC.

This sequence joins TRBV4-2 and TRBJ1-1; 8 nucleotides line up with TRBD1. The CDR3 totals 15 residues. The ends lost 0 bases at V and 5 bases at J; junction bases unmatched: 5. Per the germline V gene, CDR1 is LGHNA and CDR2 is YNFKEQ. The CDR3 is CASSQDRGRGTEAFF. The CDR3 DNA reads as TGTGCCAGCAGCCAAGACAGGGGGCGGGGGACTGAAGCTTTCTTT.

The chain couples TRBV7-2 to TRBJ2-2; TRBD1 agrees at 10 bases. This CDR3 contains 22 residues. With V trimmed by 0 bases and J by 3 bases, 19 bases remained unmatched. Germline V lookup: CDR1 SGHTA, CDR2 FQGNSA. In DNA form, the CDR3 reads TGTGCCAGCAGCTTAGCATTGGGGGTGGGATCCCGGGACAGGGGATACACCGGGGAGCTGTTTTTT. It specifies CASSLALGVGSRDRGYTGELFF.

The V and J genes are TRBV24-1 and TRBJ1-5, with TRBD1 matching 9 bases. The CDR3 covers 15 residues. Germline V gives CDR1 KGHDR, CDR2 SFDVKD. J gave up 6 bases and V 5 bases, and 7 bases lay outside the gene matches. CDR3 region: CATSVYRGLGQPQHF. The CDR3 DNA reads TGTGCCACCAGTGTCTACAGGGGGCTAGGTCAGCCCCAGCATTTT.

This clone was observed a handful of times. The genes are TRBV29-1 and TRBJ1-3; the D gene is possibly TRBD1 (5 bases). The CDR3 is 16 residues long. V dropped 4 bases and J dropped 0 bases, with 16 bases sitting between them. Germline V gives CDR1 SQVTM, CDR2 ANQGSEA. CDR3 sequence: CSVGGTGGGSGNTIYF. DNA for the CDR3: TGCAGCGTTGGGGGGACCGGGGGTGGCTCTGGAAACACCATATATTTT.

This chain connects TRBV7-8 to TRBJ1-3, with TRBD1 as a possible D gene (5 bases). This CDR3 comprises 16 residues. Per the germline V gene, CDR1 is SGHVS and CDR2 is FQNEAQ. V was shortened by 2 bases and J by 2 bases, with 13 bases between the two germline ends. The CDR3 sequence: CASSLTPGRAGNTIYF. In nucleotides, the CDR3 is TGTGCCAGCAGCTTAACCCCAGGGCGGGCTGGAAACACCATATATTTT. Drawing the rest from reference TRBV7-8 and TRBJ1-3, the complete variable domain is GAGVSQSPRYKVAKRGQDVALRCDPISGHVSLFWYQQALGQGPEFLTYFQNEAQLDKSGLPSDRFFAERPEGSVSTLKIQRTQQEDSAVYLCASSLTPGRAGNTIYFGEGSWLTVV.

The rearrangement uses TRBV5-8 and TRBJ2-2; D possibly corresponds to TRBD1 (6 bases). The length of the CDR3 is 15 residues. Germline loops: CDR1 SGHTS, CDR2 YDEGEE. Between the trimmed V and J ends, which lost 4 bases and 3 bases, there was a span of 13 bases. CDR3 bases: TGTGCCAGCAGCCCAGACAGGATAGACACCGGGGAGCTGTTTTTT. Translation gives CASSPDRIDTGELFF.

The rearrangement joins TRBV5-1 to TRBJ2-3; 7 nucleotides line up with TRBD2. J gave up 1 base and V 0 bases, and 2 bases lay outside the gene matches. Germline-derived CDR1 and CDR2 are SGHRS and YFSETQ. CDR3 length equals 15 residues. CDR3 nucleotide sequence: TGCGCCAGCAGCTTGGCAGCGGGGCGCACAGATACGCAGTATTTT. It translates to CASSLAAGRTDTQYF.